This T cell receptor beta chain was captured in a study of response to subunit inactivated influenza vaccine. This clonotype has more than one count but fewer than ten. The antigen is not known. Study results and caveats: Authors suggested few new T cells are recruited by each seasonal influenza vaccination.

CDR1 and CDR2 (germline): MDHEN, SYDVKM. The ends lost 6 bases at V and 4 bases at J; junction bases unmatched: 11. The CDR3 is made up of 17 amino acids. In TCRdb, the RT-PCR reads were re-called with MiXCR into one record per CDR3 protein. This table holds 650,000 to 800,000 distinct CDR3 sequences, about 15% found once. This chain joins TRBV28 and TRBJ2-6; 8 nucleotides agree with TRBD1. The clonotype was recovered from a man aged 45-60 years who received an inactivated influenza vaccine. This specimen was PBMCs from blood, taken roughly 15 days before vaccination. As DNA, the CDR3 is TGTGCCAGCAGCCGCCTCGACAGGGGTTCGGGGGCCAACGTCCTGACTTTC. Translation gives CASSRLDRGSGANVLTF.